Below, one T cell receptor (beta chain) is given with its context. Methods used by the authors: The assay estimated nucleated cells by amplifying reference gene primers. Produced via immunoSEQ multiplex PCR; TCRdb's table is partial and in-frame only. V and J calls and clone size are given by that table; D and trimming were obtained from the DNA. The table records about 200,000 clones, about 91% of them present only once. The data derive from a study of blood T cell repertoires in COVID-19. Study details: Spain, Italy and the United States supplied samples that represented acute and convalescent COVID-19. PBMCs, B-cell-depleted T cells, or T cells provided the cDNA or gDNA that made up the material.

Trimming took 6 bases from V and 7 from J, leaving 13 bases between them. Germline assignment: CDR1 MNHEY and CDR2 SVGAGI. The CDR3 extends over 13 amino acids. This receptor was identified in a woman in her thirties or forties with acute or convalescent COVID-19. The chain joins TRBV6-5 to TRBJ1-5, with D unresolved. The material sequenced was peripheral blood. The DNA of the CDR3 is TGTGCCAGCAGGATTGACTTGGAGCAGCCCCAGCATTTT. As protein: CASRIDLEQPQHF.